The 9 T cell receptor beta chains reported below all come from one sample, sequenced in a study of cytomegalovirus exposure and HLA in healthy donors. A multiplex PCR was run with 60 Vbeta primers and 13 Jbeta primers. Generated by immunoSEQ multiplex PCR, the TCRdb table keeps only in-frame clones and is missing some. Counted here are about 160,000 clones, 82% occurring once; the ten biggest clones make up less than 1.6%. The sample taken for sequencing was PBMCs. The receptor set was obtained from a girl aged 5 to 17 in good health and CMV-seropositive.

The rearrangement joins TRBV11-2 to TRBJ2-7, with TRBD2 as a possible D gene (5 bases). The ends were cut back, 1 base at V and 7 bases at J, with 23 bases in the middle. Germline CDR1 SGHAT, CDR2 FQNNGV. The CDR3 contains 17 residues. The CDR3 DNA follows: TGTGCCAGCAGCTTAGTTCCCCCAACACAATCTCGGGGAGAGCAGTACTTC. Translation: CASSLVPPTQSRGEQYF.

This clone appeared a few times. The V gene is TRBV2, the J gene TRBJ1-5; no definite D call. V was cut by 3 bases and J by 1 base, with 10 bases left in between. Germline CDR1 reads SNHLY; CDR2 reads FYNNEI. The CDR3 loop spans 15 amino acids. The CDR3 region has the DNA TGTGCCAGCAGTGACCCCCGGGGAAGCAATCAGCCCCAGCATTTT. It is translated as CASSDPRGSNQPQHF.

CDR3 DNA: TGCAGCGTTGAGTGGGGGGGAATCGACACTGAAGCTTTCTTT. It translates to CSVEWGGIDTEAFF. V and J are TRBV29-1 and TRBJ1-1, with D tentatively TRBD1 (5 bases). The V end was cut by 3 bases, the J end by 3 bases, with 14 bases between. The CDR3 has 14 residues. From germline, CDR1 is SQVTM and CDR2 ANQGSEA.

The J gene is TRBJ1-1, the V gene TRBV30; TRBD1 might be the D (5 bases). There are 12 residues in the CDR3. V lost 4 bases and J 6 bases, leaving 12 bases between the germline ends. CDR1 is GTSNPN, CDR2 SVGIG, per germline (reference sequence). The CDR3 protein is CAWTDTAPEAFF. CDR3 sequence (DNA): TGTGCCTGGACGGACACAGCTCCTGAAGCTTTCTTT.

V usage is TRBV6-5 and J usage is TRBJ1-1, with 10 nucleotides matching TRBD1. The J segment lost 10 bases and the V segment lost 4 bases, leaving 6 bases of the junction unmatched. This CDR3 has 13 residues. Germline CDR1 and CDR2: MNHEY and SVGAGI. The CDR3: CASSSPGQGTAFF. The CDR3 bases are TGTGCCAGCAGTTCCCCGGGACAGGGGACAGCTTTCTTT.

The chain uses TRBV29-1 and TRBJ1-5; tentatively, D is TRBD1 (5 bases). V was pared by 6 bases and J by 0 bases, with 12 bases between. This CDR3 has 14 amino acids. Per the germline V gene, CDR1 is SQVTM and CDR2 is ANQGSEA. The CDR3 is CSVWVGGSNQPQHF. The CDR3 DNA sequence: TGCAGCGTGTGGGTCGGGGGTAGCAATCAGCCCCAGCATTTT. Supplemented by reference TRBV29-1 and TRBJ1-5, the full variable domain reads SAVISQKPSRDICQRGTSLTIQCQVDSQVTMMFWYRQQPGQSLTLIATANQGSEATYESGFVIDKFPISRPNLTFSTLTVSNMSPEDSSIYLCSVWVGGSNQPQHFGDGTRLSIL.

The J gene is TRBJ2-1, the V gene TRBV2; 8 bases are a match to TRBD2. V shed 6 bases and J 3 bases; nucleotides not matched to a gene: 7. CDR3 length: 15 residues. Germline values: CDR1 SNHLY, CDR2 FYNNEI. The CDR3 reads CASSRTSSSYNEQFF. The CDR3 nucleotides are TGTGCCAGCAGCCGGACTAGCAGCAGCTACAATGAGCAGTTCTTC.

The rearrangement uses TRBV19 and TRBJ2-7; 12 bases fit TRBD2. After removal of 0 bases from V and 4 bases from J, the junction contained 4 bases not matched to a gene. The V gene's germline CDR1 is LNHDA and CDR2 SQIVND (reference sequence). There are 16 residues in the CDR3. The CDR3, as DNA: TGTGCCAGTAGTATAGAAGCGACTAGCGGGAGTTACGAGCAGTACTTC. Residues: CASSIEATSGSYEQYF. The full variable domain, in which reference TRBV19 and TRBJ2-7 provide the parts outside the CDR3, is DGGITQSPKYLFRKEGQNVTLSCEQNLNHDAMYWYRQDPGQGLRLIYYSQIVNDFQKGDIAEGYSVSREKKESFPLTVTSAQKNPTAFYLCASSIEATSGSYEQYFGPGTRLTVT.

This sequence joins TRBV6-1 and TRBJ1-5, with D possibly TRBD1 on 6 matching bases. Between the trimmed V and J ends, which lost 4 bases and 7 bases, there was a span of 17 bases. Germline CDR1 reads MNHNS; CDR2 reads SASEGT. This CDR3 comprises 15 residues. For the CDR3, the DNA is TGTGCCAGCAGTGGGAGTGGGGGCGACGGCCAGCCCCAGCATTTT. Its protein is CASSGSGGDGQPQHF.